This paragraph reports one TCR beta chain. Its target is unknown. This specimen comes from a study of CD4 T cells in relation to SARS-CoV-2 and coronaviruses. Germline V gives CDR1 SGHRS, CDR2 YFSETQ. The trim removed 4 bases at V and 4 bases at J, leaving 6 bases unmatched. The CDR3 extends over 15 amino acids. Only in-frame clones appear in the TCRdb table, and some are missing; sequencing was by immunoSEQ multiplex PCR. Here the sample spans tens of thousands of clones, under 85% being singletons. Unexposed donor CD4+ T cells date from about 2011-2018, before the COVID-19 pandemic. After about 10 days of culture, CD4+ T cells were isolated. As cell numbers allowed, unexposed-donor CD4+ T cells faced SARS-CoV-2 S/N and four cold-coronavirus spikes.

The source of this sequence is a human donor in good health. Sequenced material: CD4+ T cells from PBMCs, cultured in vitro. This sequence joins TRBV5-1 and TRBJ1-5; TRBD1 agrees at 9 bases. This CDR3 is CASSSGTGRNQPQHF. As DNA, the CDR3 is TGCGCCAGCAGCAGTGGGACAGGGAGGAATCAGCCCCAGCATTTT.